The 10 T cell receptor beta chains presented below share a single source sample, sequenced in a study of blood T cell repertoires in COVID-19. Sequencing used immunoSEQ multiplex PCR; TCRdb keeps in-frame clones, though not all of them. The sample has 300,000 to 500,000 clones; more than 75% are singletons. Source material: PBMCs or T cells enriched from blood (not recorded which). These receptors all stem from a woman aged 30 to 39 with acute COVID-19.

This clone appeared a single time. CDR3 DNA sequence: TGTGCCAGCAGCTCACAGGGTAGGGGGTCACCCCTCCACTTT. This translates into CASSSQGRGSPLHF. The rearrangement links TRBV27 to TRBJ1-6; TRBD1 might be the D (6 bases). The CDR3 spans 14 residues. V was trimmed by 6 bases and J by 10 bases, leaving 16 bases between them. In germline, CDR1 is MNHEY, CDR2 SMNVEV (reference sequence).

This clone was recorded once. The chain combines TRBV6-2 or TRBV6-3 with TRBJ2-7; D possibly corresponds to TRBD1 (5 bases). Germline V CDR1 and CDR2: MNHEY, SVGEGT. The germline V and J ends were trimmed by 4 bases and 5 bases, with 6 bases remaining between them. The CDR3 runs 11 residues. The CDR3 DNA reads as TGTGCCAGCAGTTCAGGGAACGAGCAGTACTTC. This gives the protein CASSSGNEQYF.

V gene TRBV5-1 combines with J gene TRBJ1-1; 7 bases are a match to TRBD1. Germline CDR1 SGHRS, CDR2 YFSETQ. The CDR3 runs to 16 residues. V was clipped by 0 bases and J by 3 bases; unmatched bases: 8. Here the CDR3 reads CASSLGNRGRDTEAFF. CDR3 sequence (DNA): TGCGCCAGCAGCTTGGGGAACAGGGGACGAGACACTGAAGCTTTCTTT.

V and J are TRBV6-5 and TRBJ2-1, with D uncertain. V lost 8 bases and J lost 0, with 11 bases in between. This CDR3 has 14 residues. Germline V CDR1 and CDR2: MNHEY, SVGAGI. DNA of the CDR3: TGTGCCAGCCGCACGGTTAACTCCTACAATGAGCAGTTCTTC. Translating gives CASRTVNSYNEQFF.

This chain connects TRBV2 to TRBJ1-1; D is undetermined. Per the germline V gene, CDR1 is SNHLY and CDR2 is FYNNEI. Trimming pared 5 bases from V and 0 bases from J, leaving 19 bases between. The CDR3 runs 17 residues. In nucleotides, the CDR3 is TGTGCCAGCAGTCCCCGAGGACTCGAGGTTATGAACACTGAAGCTTTCTTT. Protein product: CASSPRGLEVMNTEAFF.

The V call is TRBV4-2, the J call TRBJ2-7; the match to TRBD2 covers 7 bases. The CDR3 is 16 residues long. Germline CDR1 LGHNA, CDR2 YNFKEQ. V lost 4 bases, J lost 1 base, and 10 bases stayed unmatched. DNA for the CDR3: TGTGCCAGCAGCCCAAACCCTAGCGGTACTTCCTACGAGCAGTACTTC. Translation gives CASSPNPSGTSYEQYF.

The rearrangement uses TRBV24-1 and TRBJ1-5; TRBD1 agrees at 8 bases. Losses at the gene ends were 5 bases for V and 6 bases for J; bases not matched to a gene: 8. The CDR3 loop spans 15 amino acids. CDR1 is KGHDR and CDR2 is SFDVKD in the germline V gene. The CDR3 DNA sequence: TGTGCCACCAGTGGGGGGGGTACAGGGGGTCAGCCCCAGCATTTT. Residues: CATSGGGTGGQPQHF.

This sequence joins TRBV2 and TRBJ2-7; perhaps TRBD1 as D (5 bases). The length of the CDR3 is 14 residues. V gave up 2 bases and J gave up 0 bases, with 8 bases separating them. The germline V gene encodes CDR1 SNHLY and CDR2 FYNNEI. CDR3 coding DNA: TGTGCCAGCAGTGAATACAGGACCTCCTACGAGCAGTACTTC. It translates to CASSEYRTSYEQYF.

V usage is TRBV30 and J usage is TRBJ1-4; no definite D call. The CDR3 runs 13 residues. Deletions cut 3 bases from V and 3 bases from J, with 8 bases between. Germline CDR1 and CDR2: GTSNPN and SVGIG (reference sequence). CDR3 loop: CAWRRQSNEKLFF. CDR3 nucleotides: TGTGCCTGGAGGAGGCAGTCTAATGAAAAACTGTTTTTT.

V usage is TRBV5-6 and J usage is TRBJ2-5; 10 positions match TRBD1. Germline V gene sequence: CDR1 SGHDT, CDR2 YYEEEE. The CDR3 has 17 residues. With V trimmed by 3 bases and J by 5 bases, 13 bases remained unmatched. The CDR3 protein is CASSYLMTGGADETQYF. The CDR3 DNA follows: TGTGCCAGCAGCTACCTAATGACAGGGGGCGCCGACGAGACCCAGTACTTC.